This TCR beta chain was recovered during a study of human T cells and chemical hapten exposure. The wider study: The scalp of each patient received a weekly diphenylcyclopropenone dose for the full roughly 26-week study. DPC (0.01%) was patch tested on the upper back and read at 6 days.

Individual cDNA molecules received unique molecular identifiers in the library. TCRdb analysed the RACE reads with MiXCR anew, one entry per CDR3 protein. Of more than 90,000 distinct CDR3 sequences in the sample, 11% were seen once. The CDR3 has 16 residues. Germline V gives CDR1 SGHVS, CDR2 FQNEAQ. Trimming cost V 5 bases and J 8 bases; bases outside gene matches: 12. Described time point: patch test 2, 6 weeks after DPC sensitization. Stated treatment: therapeutic diphenylcyclopropenone sensitization with weekly scalp DPC. This TCR derives from a woman in her thirties or forties with alopecia areata. Some clones in this sample may be carry-over from other donors' samples. The chain is built from TRBV7-8 and TRBJ2-3, with 11 bases matching TRBD2. Sequences were derived from whole blood, sampled in connection with sensitization to the hapten diphenylcyclopropenone (DPC). CDR3 protein: CASSPQAPTSGATQYF. CDR3 coding DNA: TGTGCCAGCAGCCCGCAGGCCCCGACTAGCGGGGCTACGCAGTATTTT.